The next 27 T cell receptor beta chains were all read from a single sample in a study of early T cells in non-severe SARS-CoV-2 infection. TCRdb analysed the 5' RACE reads with MiXCR anew, one entry per CDR3 protein. Seen here are fewer than 40,000 distinct CDR3 sequences, approximately 7% observed once, and the top ten hold under 3.5%. The sequencing input was whole blood. These receptors came from an adult who was a healthcare worker with PCR-confirmed SARS-CoV-2 infection or an uninfected control (not recorded which).

This clonotype was picked up many times. V and J are TRBV7-9 and TRBJ2-3, with 7 bases lining up with TRBD2. The CDR3 runs to 14 residues. CDR1 and CDR2 (germline): SEHNR, FQNEAQ (reference sequence). V lost 5 bases and J lost 1; bases outside the gene matches: 3. The CDR3 coding sequence is TGTGCCAGCAGCCCCCTAGCGGGCACAGATACGCAGTATTTT. Its translation is CASSPLAGTDTQYF.

This clonotype was seen ten or more times. The V gene is TRBV11-2, the J gene TRBJ1-1, with D hard to call. Per the germline V gene, CDR1 is SGHAT and CDR2 is FQNNGV. This CDR3 has 12 amino acids. V dropped 1 base and J dropped 5 bases, with 5 bases sitting between them. CDR3 sequence reads: CASSLGETEAFF. The CDR3 DNA is TGTGCCAGCAGCTTAGGGGAGACTGAAGCTTTCTTT.

This clonotype was seen repeatedly, ten times or more. The V call is TRBV10-3, the J call TRBJ2-1, with D tentatively TRBD2 (6 bases). V lost 5 bases, J lost 0 bases, and 11 bases lay in between. This CDR3 contains 15 residues. The V gene's germline CDR1 is ENHRY and CDR2 SYGVKD. DNA for the CDR3: TGTGCCATCAGTCCCCTAGCGAACTCCTACAATGAGCAGTTCTTC. Amino acids: CAISPLANSYNEQFF.

To note about this clonotype: This could be a read error, since a much larger clone is one nucleotide away. The chain has TRBV4-1 and TRBJ1-1; D unresolved. The CDR3 sequence is 15 residues long. The germline gives CDR1 MGHRA, CDR2 YSYEKL. CDR3 DNA: TGCGTCAGCAGCCAAGAAGGGCATTGGAACACTGAAGCTTTCTTT. Translated, it gives CVSSQEGHWNTEAFF.

This clonotype was detected ten times or more. This chain joins TRBV28 and TRBJ2-1; 8 nucleotides line up with TRBD2. V lost 2 bases to trimming and J lost 0 bases; unmatched junction nucleotides: 3. Germline CDR1 and CDR2: MDHEN and SYDVKM. There are 16 residues in the CDR3. CDR3 amino acids: CASSLISGSSYNEQFF. DNA for the CDR3: TGTGCCAGCAGTTTAATAAGCGGGAGCTCCTACAATGAGCAGTTCTTC.

The chain uses TRBV7-9 and TRBJ2-5; 7 positions match TRBD1. V gave up 0 bases and J gave up 4 bases; unmatched junction bases: 5. The CDR3 extends over 15 amino acids. Germline CDR1 is SEHNR and CDR2 is FQNEAQ (reference sequence). CDR3 sequence (DNA): TGTGCCAGCAGCTTAGCGGGGGACAGTGCAGAGACCCAGTACTTC. This codes for CASSLAGDSAETQYF.

This clonotype was detected only a few times. The CDR3 here is CASSFELNEQFF. CDR3 DNA sequence: TGTGCCAGCAGCTTCGAACTCAATGAGCAGTTCTTC. The chain carries TRBV5-6 and TRBJ2-1; no clear D gene. The length of the CDR3 is 12 residues. The germline CDR1 and CDR2 sequences are SGHDT and YYEEEE. V gave up 2 bases and J gave up 6 bases, with 6 bases separating them.

This chain links TRBV19 with TRBJ2-4, with D hard to call. V was trimmed by 5 bases and J by 0 bases, leaving 14 bases between them. CDR1 LNHDA and CDR2 SQIVND come from the germline V gene (reference sequence). CDR3 length equals 16 residues. DNA for the CDR3: TGTGCCAGTAGTTTCCGGTCTCCCGGAGCCAAAAACATTCAGTACTTC. Amino acid sequence: CASSFRSPGAKNIQYF.

This clonotype was observed many times. The rearrangement links TRBV20-1 to TRBJ1-1, with TRBD1 identical over 12 bases. The length of the CDR3 is 16 residues. Per germline, CDR1 DFQATT and CDR2 SNEGSKA (reference sequence). V dropped 6 bases and J dropped 4; count of bases not matched to a gene: 12. CDR3: CSARPGQGAFSTEAFF. Written as DNA, the CDR3 is TGCAGTGCCAGACCGGGACAGGGGGCCTTTAGCACTGAAGCTTTCTTT.

The chain recombines TRBV12-5 with TRBJ2-5; TRBD1 might be the D (5 bases). CDR1 and CDR2 from the germline V gene are LGHNT and FRNRAP. The CDR3 covers 13 residues. In nucleotides, the CDR3 is TGTGCCTCTTCCGCGGACATTAGGGAGACCCAGTACTTC. This translates into CASSADIRETQYF.

This clonotype has ten or more counts. The V call is TRBV5-1, the J call TRBJ2-2; no clear D. This CDR3 comprises 13 residues. Germline-derived CDR1 and CDR2 are SGHRS and YFSETQ. Between the trimmed V and J ends, which lost 7 bases and 2 bases, there was a span of 9 bases. The CDR3 DNA follows: TGCGCCAGCGGGCTGCCCAACACCGGGGAGCTGTTTTTT. Translation: CASGLPNTGELFF.

Ten or more counts support this clonotype. The CDR3 DNA is TGTGCCAGCAGCTTGGGACTAGCGGGATACGAGCAGTACTTC. Translated, it gives CASSLGLAGYEQYF. The V call is TRBV7-8, the J call TRBJ2-7; 13 bases are shared with TRBD2. Germline-derived CDR1 and CDR2 are SGHVS and FQNEAQ. V lost 3 bases, J lost 4 bases, and 0 bases stayed unmatched. CDR3 length equals 14 residues.

This clonotype was counted many times. This chain connects TRBV21-1 to TRBJ2-4; TRBD2, as called in the table, went unchecked against the DNA. TRBV21-1 has pseudogene status. The CDR3 totals 16 residues. Here the CDR3 DNA reads TGTGCCAGCAGCGCTAGAGCGGGGGAGAGCAAAAACATTCAGTACTTC. The encoded protein is CASSARAGESKNIQYF.

The sample holds many counts of this clonotype. V gene TRBV7-8 combines with J gene TRBJ2-1; maybe TRBD2 (6 bases). The CDR3 runs 15 residues. The germline V and J ends were trimmed by 6 bases and 7 bases, with 19 bases remaining between them. Germline values: CDR1 SGHVS, CDR2 FQNEAQ. CDR3 DNA sequence: TGTGCCAGCAGAGCCCCTAGCGTGGGGTCTAATGAGCAGTTCTTC. Translation: CASRAPSVGSNEQFF.

This clonotype was observed many times. The rearrangement uses TRBV27 and TRBJ1-6; the D is unclear. Per germline, CDR1 MNHEY and CDR2 SMNVEV (reference sequence). CDR3 size: 12 residues. V was pared by 3 bases and J by 7 bases, with 4 bases between. In DNA, the CDR3 is TGTGCCAGCAGTTTCCGGAATTCACCCCTCCACTTT. Translated, it gives CASSFRNSPLHF.

The table lists this clonotype with many counts. The chain couples TRBV6-2 or TRBV6-3 to TRBJ1-5, with 9 bases lining up with TRBD1. Germline CDR1 is MNHEY and CDR2 is SVGEGT. J gave up 5 bases and V 6 bases, and 11 bases lay outside the gene matches. CDR3 length equals 16 residues. CDR3 sequence reads: CASSNSQGANDQPQHF. CDR3 sequence (DNA): TGTGCCAGCAGCAACTCACAGGGGGCGAATGATCAGCCCCAGCATTTT.

Many counts were recorded for this clonotype. The chain carries TRBV12-3 or TRBV12-4 and TRBJ2-3; TRBD1 aligns across 8 bases. CDR3 size: 14 residues. V was pared by 6 bases and J by 3 bases, with 5 bases of the junction left unmatched. CDR3 in amino acids: CASRSGQGTDTQYF. The CDR3 region has the DNA TGTGCCAGCAGATCCGGACAGGGAACAGATACGCAGTATTTT.

This clonotype was seen repeatedly, ten times or more. The V call is TRBV12-3 or TRBV12-4, the J call TRBJ1-2; no reliable D call. The CDR3 length is 12 residues. Trimming pared 3 bases from V and 7 bases from J, leaving 9 bases between. The CDR3 sequence: CASSLMAAGYTF. CDR3 nucleotide sequence: TGTGCCAGCAGTTTGATGGCGGCTGGCTACACCTTC.

The chain employs TRBV12-3 or TRBV12-4 and TRBJ2-2; D is unclear. The ends were cut back, 3 bases at V and 6 bases at J, with 5 bases in the middle. The length of the CDR3 is 12 residues. The CDR3 reads CASSFFPGELFF. DNA for the CDR3: TGTGCCAGCAGTTTTTTCCCCGGGGAGCTGTTTTTT.

J is TRBJ2-3 and V is TRBV12-5; D perhaps matches TRBD1 (5 bases). Germline V gene sequence: CDR1 LGHNT, CDR2 FRNRAP. The CDR3 sequence is 13 residues long. The V end lost 8 bases, the J end lost 4 bases, and 13 bases lay between the germline ends. The CDR3 coding sequence is TGTGCTAGTTCTCGTGGGGCCTCAGATACGCAGTATTTT. The encoded protein is CASSRGASDTQYF.

This clonotype was detected many times. The rearrangement uses TRBV2 and TRBJ2-1, with 9 bases that match TRBD1. The V segment lost 5 bases and the J segment 3 bases; nucleotides outside the gene matches: 5. Looked up from germline, CDR1 is SNHLY and CDR2 is FYNNEI. This CDR3 contains 15 residues. In DNA form, the CDR3 reads TGTGCCAGCAGTCCGACAGGGGGGCGCTACAATGAGCAGTTCTTC. Translating gives CASSPTGGRYNEQFF. The full variable domain, rest sourced from reference TRBV2 and TRBJ2-1, is EPEVTQTPSHQVTQMGQEVILRCVPISNHLYFYWYRQILGQKVEFLVSFYNNEISEKSEIFDDQFSVERPDGSNFTLKIRSTKLEDSAMYFCASSPTGGRYNEQFFGPGTRLTVL.

A word on this clonotype: This sequence may be a read error, since a much larger clone differs from it by one base. This chain links TRBV10-1 with TRBJ1-2; no definite D call. The germline V gene has CDR1 WNHNN and CDR2 SYGVQD (reference sequence). This CDR3 is built from 13 residues. V was pared by 6 bases and J by 3 bases, with 11 bases between. The CDR3 is CASRRTAYYGYTF. The DNA of the CDR3 is TGCGCCAGCAGGCGGACCGCTTACTATGGCTACACCTTC.

A few counts support this clonotype. The chain is built from TRBV6-5 and TRBJ2-1; 10 nucleotides match TRBD2. The length of the CDR3 is 18 residues. V lost 2 bases, J lost 6 bases, and 13 bases stayed unmatched. Germline V gives CDR1 MNHEY, CDR2 SVGAGI. CDR3 sequence (DNA): TGTGCCAGCAGTTACCCGGGACTAGCGCAAAAAGGGGGCAATGAGCAGTTCTTC. Protein product: CASSYPGLAQKGGNEQFF.

V is TRBV7-3 and J is TRBJ2-3; D remains ambiguous. V lost 3 bases to trimming and J lost 2 bases, with 9 bases between them. The germline V gene encodes CDR1 SGHTA and CDR2 FQGTGA. There are 14 residues in the CDR3. The DNA for the CDR3 is TGTGCCAGCAGCTTTAGCTCAAACACAGATACGCAGTATTTT. Translation: CASSFSSNTDTQYF.

This clonotype showed up many times. This sequence joins TRBV20-1 and TRBJ2-1; 10 positions match TRBD2. Germline-derived CDR1 and CDR2 are DFQATT and SNEGSKA (reference sequence). The CDR3 is 16 residues long. With V trimmed by 4 bases and J by 6 bases, 12 bases remained unmatched. Here the CDR3 reads CSAIPHRLAGVNEQFF. The CDR3, as DNA: TGCAGTGCTATCCCCCACCGCCTAGCGGGAGTCAATGAGCAGTTCTTC.

This clonotype was picked up many times. The genes are TRBV20-1 and TRBJ1-4; D is possibly TRBD1 (6 bases). The V gene lost 0 bases and the J gene lost 5 bases, with 13 bases spanning the gap. Germline-derived CDR1 and CDR2 are DFQATT and SNEGSKA (reference sequence). The CDR3 is 15 amino acids. Here the CDR3 DNA reads TGCAGTGCTAGAGATGGCGGGGGCCTAAATGAAAAACTGTTTTTT. Its translation is CSARDGGGLNEKLFF.

Note on this clonotype: A much larger clone lies a single base off, so this may be a read error. CDR3 residues: CVSSPVGSGIGGELFF. The DNA of the CDR3 is TGTGTCAGCAGCCCCGTGGGTAGCGGGATCGGCGGGGAGCTGTTTTTT. The chain is built from TRBV7-4 and TRBJ2-2, with 8 positions matching TRBD2. The germline CDR1 and CDR2 sequences are SGHVT and SQSDAQ. This CDR3 is built from 16 residues.